This TCR beta chain was observed in a study of blood T cell repertoires in COVID-19. Produced via immunoSEQ multiplex PCR; TCRdb's table is partial and in-frame only. The data contain around 240,000 clones, approximately 90% of them seen just once; the ten biggest clones take up about 1.2%. Germline V gene sequence: CDR1 GTSNPN, CDR2 SVGIG (reference sequence). V dropped 5 bases and J dropped 7 bases, with 14 bases sitting between them. There are 12 residues in the CDR3. The receptor was derived from a human donor in a cohort exposed to, infected with or recovered from COVID-19 (not recorded which). The donor label of this sample is uncertain. The chain carries TRBV30 and TRBJ1-2, with TRBD1 as a possible D gene (5 bases). The sample consisted of PBMCs or T cells enriched from blood (not recorded which). The CDR3 nucleotides read TGTGCCTGGGACCACCCCCAGGGTGGCTACACCTTC. This translates into CAWDHPQGGYTF.